Listed below are T cell receptor beta chains from one sample, sequenced in a study of blood T cell repertoires in COVID-19. Using immunoSEQ multiplex PCR, the repertoire was profiled, and TCRdb retains in-frame clones only, with some absent. The sample consists of 110,000 to 150,000 clones, 80% to 85% of them appearing once. The sequencing input was peripheral blood. The receptors were gathered from a human donor in a cohort sampled during active COVID-19. Each CDR3 is given with its conserved first and last residue. D genes are given only for firm matches. Some rows have no size entry. The others give once, few or many, or a class for an expanded clone.

v_gene	abundance	j_gene	d_gene	CDR3aa	CDR3nt
TRBV5-1	.	TRBJ1-5	TRBD1	CASSLDRDQPQHF	TGCGCCAGCAGCCTCGACAGGGATCAGCCCCAGCATTTT
TRBV28	once	TRBJ1-2	TRBD1	CASSLTGGPEYGYTF	TGTGCCAGCAGTTTGACAGGGGGCCCTGAATATGGCTACACCTTC
TRBV6-1	.	TRBJ1-5	.	CASSEVGVVEMPQHF	TGTGCCAGCAGTGAAGTGGGAGTGGTGGAGATGCCCCAGCATTTT
TRBV15	.	TRBJ1-6	TRBD1	CATSRSGTGESPLHF	TGTGCCACCAGCAGATCCGGGACAGGGGAGTCACCCCTCCACTTT
TRBV19	few	TRBJ1-3	TRBD1	CASSWQGDSGNTIYF	TGTGCCAGTAGTTGGCAGGGGGACTCTGGAAACACCATATATTTT
TRBV5-5	.	TRBJ1-1	.	CASSLGPRGNTEAFF	TGTGCCAGCAGCTTGGGACCCCGGGGGAACACTGAAGCTTTCTTT
TRBV28	.	TRBJ1-5	TRBD1	CASSEPGTGIKPQHF	TGTGCCAGCAGTGAACCCGGGACAGGGATCAAGCCCCAGCATTTT
TRBV5-6	.	TRBJ2-3	.	CASSVRGFTDTQYF	TGTGCCAGCAGCGTAAGGGGGTTCACAGATACGCAGTATTTT
TRBV19	few	TRBJ2-1	TRBD1	CASSIQGAPHPYNEQFF	TGTGCCAGTAGTATACAGGGGGCTCCTCACCCCTACAATGAGCAGTTCTTC
TRBV7-9	.	TRBJ2-2	TRBD1	CASSKRQGADTGELFF	TGTGCCAGCAGCAAACGACAGGGGGCGGACACCGGGGAGCTGTTTTTT